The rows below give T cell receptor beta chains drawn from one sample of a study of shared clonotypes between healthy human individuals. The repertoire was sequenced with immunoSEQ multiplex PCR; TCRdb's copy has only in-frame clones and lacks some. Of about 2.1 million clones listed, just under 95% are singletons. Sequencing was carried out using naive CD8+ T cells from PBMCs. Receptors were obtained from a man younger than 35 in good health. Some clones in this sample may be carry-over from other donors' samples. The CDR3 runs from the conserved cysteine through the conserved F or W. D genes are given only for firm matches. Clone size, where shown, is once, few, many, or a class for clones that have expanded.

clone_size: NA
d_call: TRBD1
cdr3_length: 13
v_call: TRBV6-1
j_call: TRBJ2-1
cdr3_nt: TGTGCCTCCCGGGACAGGGGGTACAATGAGCAGTTCTTC
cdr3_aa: CASRDRGYNEQFF

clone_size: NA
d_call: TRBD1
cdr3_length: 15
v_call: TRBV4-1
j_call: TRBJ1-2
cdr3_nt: TGCGCCAGCAGCCACGTAGGACAGGGTGACTATGGCTACACCTTC
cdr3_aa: CASSHVGQGDYGYTF

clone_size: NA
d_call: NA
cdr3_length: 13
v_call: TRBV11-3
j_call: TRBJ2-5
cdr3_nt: TGTGCCAGCAGCTTCCGTTACCAAGAGACCCAGTACTTC
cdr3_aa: CASSFRYQETQYF

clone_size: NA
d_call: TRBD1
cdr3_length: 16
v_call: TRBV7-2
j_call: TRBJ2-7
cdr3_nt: TGTGCCAGCAGCTTAGTTTCCAGGGGGATCTCCTACGAGCAGTACTTC
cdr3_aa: CASSLVSRGISYEQYF

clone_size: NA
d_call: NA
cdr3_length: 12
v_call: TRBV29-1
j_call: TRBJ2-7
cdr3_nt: TGCAGCGTTCGGACAGCCTCCTACGAGCAGTACTTC
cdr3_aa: CSVRTASYEQYF

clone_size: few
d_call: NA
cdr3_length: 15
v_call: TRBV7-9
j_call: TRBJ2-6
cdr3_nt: TGTGCCAGCAGCTCGACTTACTCTGGGGCCAACGTCCTGACTTTC
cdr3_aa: CASSSTYSGANVLTF

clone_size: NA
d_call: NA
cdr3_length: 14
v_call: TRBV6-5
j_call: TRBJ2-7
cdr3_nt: TGTGCCAGCAGTTACGGAAGGGCTTCCTACGAGCAGTACTTC
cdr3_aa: CASSYGRASYEQYF

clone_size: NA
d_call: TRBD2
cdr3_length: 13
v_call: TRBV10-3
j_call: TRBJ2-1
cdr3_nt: TGTGCCGTAACTAGCGGGTCCTACAATGAGCAGTTCTTC
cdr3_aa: CAVTSGSYNEQFF

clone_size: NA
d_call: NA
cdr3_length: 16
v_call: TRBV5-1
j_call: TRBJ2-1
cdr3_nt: TGCGCCAGCAGCTTGGGCAGGGGAAAGGGGGACAATGAGCAGTTCTTC
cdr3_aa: CASSLGRGKGDNEQFF

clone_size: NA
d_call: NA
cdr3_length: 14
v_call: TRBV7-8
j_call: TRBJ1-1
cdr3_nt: TGTGCCAGCAGCCTCTACACAGGGAACACTGAAGCTTTCTTT
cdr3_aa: CASSLYTGNTEAFF

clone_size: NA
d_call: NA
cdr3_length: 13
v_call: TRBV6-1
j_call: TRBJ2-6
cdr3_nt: TGTGCCAGCAGTGAACGTAGGGCCAACGTCCTGACTTTC
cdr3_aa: CASSERRANVLTF

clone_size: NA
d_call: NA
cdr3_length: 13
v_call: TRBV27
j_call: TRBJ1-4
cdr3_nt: TGTGCCAGCAGCAGTATAACTAATGAAAAACTGTTTTTT
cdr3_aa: CASSSITNEKLFF

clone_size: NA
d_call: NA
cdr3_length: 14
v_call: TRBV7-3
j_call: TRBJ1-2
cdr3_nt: TGTGCCAGCAGCTTAACGTTGCCGGTCTATGGCTACACCTTC
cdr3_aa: CASSLTLPVYGYTF

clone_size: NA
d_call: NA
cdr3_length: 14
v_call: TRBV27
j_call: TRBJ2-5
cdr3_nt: TGTGCCAGCAGTTTAAGAGGCCCAGGGGAGACCCAGTACTTC
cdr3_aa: CASSLRGPGETQYF

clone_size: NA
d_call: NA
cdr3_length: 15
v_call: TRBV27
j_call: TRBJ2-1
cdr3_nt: TGTGCCAGCAGTTTATACCGGGACTTCAACAATGAGCAGTTCTTC
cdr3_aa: CASSLYRDFNNEQFF

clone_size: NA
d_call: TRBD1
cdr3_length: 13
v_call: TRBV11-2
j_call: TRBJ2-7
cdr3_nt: TGTGCCAGCAGCCGGACAGGGGAGGGCGAGCAGTACTTC
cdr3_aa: CASSRTGEGEQYF

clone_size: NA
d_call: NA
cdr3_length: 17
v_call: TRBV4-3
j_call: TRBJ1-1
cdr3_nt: TGCGCCAGCAGCCAAGATATCACAGTGGTAGGTGGCACTGAAGCTTTCTTT
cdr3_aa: CASSQDITVVGGTEAFF

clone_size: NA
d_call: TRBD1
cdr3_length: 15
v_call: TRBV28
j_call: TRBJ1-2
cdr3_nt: TGTGCCAGCAGTTCCGCGCGACAGGGTCACTATGGCTACACCTTC
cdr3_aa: CASSSARQGHYGYTF

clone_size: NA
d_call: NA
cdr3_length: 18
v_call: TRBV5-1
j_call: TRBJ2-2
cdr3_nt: TGCGCCAGCAGCCCTAATAAGGTCGGCATTTCGAACACCGGGGAGCTGTTTTTT
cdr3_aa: CASSPNKVGISNTGELFF

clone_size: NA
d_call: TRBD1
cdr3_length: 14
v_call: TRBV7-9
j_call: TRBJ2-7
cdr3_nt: TGTGCCAGCAGCCTCCGGGACAGGGGTTACGAGCAGTACTTC
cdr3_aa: CASSLRDRGYEQYF

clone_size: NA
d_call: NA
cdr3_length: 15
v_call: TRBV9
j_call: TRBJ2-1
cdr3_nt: TGTGCCAGCAGCGCTCGGGGTAGCGGTTACAATGAGCAGTTCTTC
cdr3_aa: CASSARGSGYNEQFF

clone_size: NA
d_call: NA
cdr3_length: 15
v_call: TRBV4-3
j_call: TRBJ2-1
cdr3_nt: TGCGCCAGCAGTCCCCTACGGAGCTCCTACAATGAGCAGTTCTTC
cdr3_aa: CASSPLRSSYNEQFF

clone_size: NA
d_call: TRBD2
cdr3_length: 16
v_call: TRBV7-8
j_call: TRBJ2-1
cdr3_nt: TGTGCCAGCAGCTCTGCGGGACTAGCGGGTTACAATGAGCAGTTCTTC
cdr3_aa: CASSSAGLAGYNEQFF

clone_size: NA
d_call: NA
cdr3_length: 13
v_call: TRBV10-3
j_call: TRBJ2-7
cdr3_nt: TGTGCCATCAGTGTGGGACCTCCCTACGAGCAGTACTTC
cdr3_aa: CAISVGPPYEQYF

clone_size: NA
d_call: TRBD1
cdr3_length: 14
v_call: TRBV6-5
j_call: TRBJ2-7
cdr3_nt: TGTGCCAGCAGTCCACGCACAGGGGCATACGAGCAGTACTTC
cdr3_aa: CASSPRTGAYEQYF

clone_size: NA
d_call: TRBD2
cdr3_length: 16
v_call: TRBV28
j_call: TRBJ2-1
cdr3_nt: TGTGCCAGCGCCCTTGGGACTAGCGGGAGTGGCAATGAGCAGTTCTTC
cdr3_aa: CASALGTSGSGNEQFF

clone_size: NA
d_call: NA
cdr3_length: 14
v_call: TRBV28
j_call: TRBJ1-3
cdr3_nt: TGTGCCAGCAAGGGGGTTAGTACTGGAAACACCATATATTTT
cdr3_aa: CASKGVSTGNTIYF

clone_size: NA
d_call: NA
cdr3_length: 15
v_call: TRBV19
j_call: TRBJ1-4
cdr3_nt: TGTGCCAGTAGTGCCCGGGACACCGAAAATGAAAAACTGTTTTTT
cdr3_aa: CASSARDTENEKLFF

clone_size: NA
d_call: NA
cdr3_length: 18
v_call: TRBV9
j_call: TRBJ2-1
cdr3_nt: TGTGCCAGCAGCGTAGCATTCTCAGGGCTCGGGATCTACAATGAGCAGTTCTTC
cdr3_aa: CASSVAFSGLGIYNEQFF

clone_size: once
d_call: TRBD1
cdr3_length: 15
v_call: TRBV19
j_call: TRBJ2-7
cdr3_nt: TGTGCCAGTAGTACCATTCGGGACAGGGGTTACGAGCAGTACTTC
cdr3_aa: CASSTIRDRGYEQYF

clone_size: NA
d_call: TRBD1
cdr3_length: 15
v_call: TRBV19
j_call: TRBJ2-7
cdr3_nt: TGTGCCAGTAGTACCCCCGGGACAGTAACCTACGAGCAGTACTTC
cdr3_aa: CASSTPGTVTYEQYF

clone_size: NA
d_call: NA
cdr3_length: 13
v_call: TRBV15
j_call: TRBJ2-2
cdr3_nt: TGTGCCACCCTCCAGGCGAACACCGGGGAGCTGTTTTTT
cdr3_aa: CATLQANTGELFF

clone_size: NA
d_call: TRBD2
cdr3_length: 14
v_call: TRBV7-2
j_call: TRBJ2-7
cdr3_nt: TGTGCCAGCAGCTTAGGAGCGGGAGCGTACGAGCAGTACTTC
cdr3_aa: CASSLGAGAYEQYF

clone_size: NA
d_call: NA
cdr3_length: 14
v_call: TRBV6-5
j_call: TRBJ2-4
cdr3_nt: TGTGCCAGCAGTTACGGCGGGGCAGGGGACATTCAGTACTTC
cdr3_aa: CASSYGGAGDIQYF

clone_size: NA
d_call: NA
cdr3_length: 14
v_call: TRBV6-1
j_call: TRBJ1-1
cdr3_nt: TGTGCCACAAGGTGGGGGGGGGCGATCACTGAAGCTTTCTTT
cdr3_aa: CATRWGGAITEAFF

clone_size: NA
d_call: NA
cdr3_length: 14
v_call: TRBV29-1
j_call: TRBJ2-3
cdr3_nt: TGCAGCGTGCATACCGGGACTAGCACAGATACGCAGTATTTT
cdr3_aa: CSVHTGTSTDTQYF

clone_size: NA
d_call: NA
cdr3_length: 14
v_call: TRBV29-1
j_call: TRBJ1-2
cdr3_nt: TGCAGCGTTGAAGACTGGGGGCTCGGCTATGGCTACACCTTC
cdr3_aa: CSVEDWGLGYGYTF

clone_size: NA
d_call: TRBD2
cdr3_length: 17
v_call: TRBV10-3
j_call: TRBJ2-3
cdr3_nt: TGTGCCATCAGGGTGAAGGGACTAGCGGGGGGCACAGATACGCAGTATTTT
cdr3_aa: CAIRVKGLAGGTDTQYF

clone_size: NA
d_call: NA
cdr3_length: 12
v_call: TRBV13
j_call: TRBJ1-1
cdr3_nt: TGTGCCAGCAGCACCTCGAACACTGAAGCTTTCTTT
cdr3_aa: CASSTSNTEAFF

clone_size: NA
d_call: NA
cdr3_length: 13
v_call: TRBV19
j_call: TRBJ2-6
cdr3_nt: TGTGCCAGTAGTCCCATGACGGCCAACGTCCTGACTTTC
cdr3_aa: CASSPMTANVLTF

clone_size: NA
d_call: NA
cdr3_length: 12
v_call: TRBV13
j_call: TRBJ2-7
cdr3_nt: TGTGCCAGCAGCTCGGAGGGGGGATGGCAGTACTTC
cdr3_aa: CASSSEGGWQYF

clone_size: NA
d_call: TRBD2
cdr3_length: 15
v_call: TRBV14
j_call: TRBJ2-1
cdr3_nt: TGTGCCAGCAGCCTATTAGCGGGTTCCTACAATGAGCAGTTCTTC
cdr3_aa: CASSLLAGSYNEQFF

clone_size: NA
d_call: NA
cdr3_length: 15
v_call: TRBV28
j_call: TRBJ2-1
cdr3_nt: TGTGCCAGCAGGGGACGCGGGGCCGTTTACAATGAGCAGTTCTTC
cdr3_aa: CASRGRGAVYNEQFF

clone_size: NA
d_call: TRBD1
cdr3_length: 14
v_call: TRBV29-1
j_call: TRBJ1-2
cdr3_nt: TGCAGCGCAAAATACGGGGACAGACGAGAGGGCTACACCTTC
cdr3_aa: CSAKYGDRREGYTF

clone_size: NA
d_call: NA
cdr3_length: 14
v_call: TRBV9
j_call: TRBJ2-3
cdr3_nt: TGTGCCAGCGGCCCCTGGACAGGCACAGATACGCAGTATTTT
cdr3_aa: CASGPWTGTDTQYF

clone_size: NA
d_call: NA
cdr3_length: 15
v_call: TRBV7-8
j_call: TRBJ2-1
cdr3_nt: TGTGCCAGCAGCTTAGGGGCGTGGGGTGGGAATGAGCAGTTCTTC
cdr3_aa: CASSLGAWGGNEQFF

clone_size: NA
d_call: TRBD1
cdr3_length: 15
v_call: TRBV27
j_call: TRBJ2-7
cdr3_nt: TGTGCCAGCAGTTTAGGTAGGGGGCTTCTCTACGAGCAGTACTTC
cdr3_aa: CASSLGRGLLYEQYF

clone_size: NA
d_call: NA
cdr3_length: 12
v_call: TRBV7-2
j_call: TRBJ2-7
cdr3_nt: TGTGCCAGCAGCTTTGGGTATTACGAGCAGTACTTC
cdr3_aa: CASSFGYYEQYF

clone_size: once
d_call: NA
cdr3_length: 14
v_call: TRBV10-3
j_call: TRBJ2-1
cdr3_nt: TGTGCCATCAGTGCCCCGTTGGTAGCAAATGAGCAGTTCTTC
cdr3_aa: CAISAPLVANEQFF